The clone carrying this T cell receptor beta chain showed up just a few times. What it binds is not known. This CDR3 has 15 amino acids. CDR1 is SGHRS, CDR2 YFSETQ, per germline. V lost 0 bases to trimming and J lost 0 bases, with 9 bases between them. This entry belongs to a study of Ad26.COV2.S vaccination and SARS-CoV-2 variants. Looking at the study overall: As a participant in COV1001, the donor was in the Ad26.COV2.S trial arm. General study results and limits: Placebo recipients trailed vaccine recipients in spike-specific TCR breadth.

Treatment specified: roughly 20 received Ad26.COV2.S at low or high dose, single or two shots; several received placebo; per-sample allocation not given. Following the first vaccine or placebo injection, samples were taken on day 63. Profiled with immunoSEQ multiplex PCR; TCRdb holds only in-frame clones, not every one. The repertoire holds fewer than 400,000 clones, with about 82% as singletons. The sequence came from a person between 18 and 65 years old who received the Ad26.COV2.S COVID-19 vaccine or a placebo. The source material was peripheral blood, sampled in a trial of Ad26.COV2.S vaccine versus placebo. The rearrangement joins TRBV5-1 to TRBJ1-1, with D uncertain. The CDR3 sequence: CASSLGTTMNTEAFF. The CDR3 DNA sequence: TGCGCCAGCAGCTTGGGTACTACAATGAACACTGAAGCTTTCTTT.